A selection of T cell receptor beta chains follows, all from one sample in a study of blood T cell repertoires in COVID-19. The protocol was immunoSEQ multiplex PCR, while the TCRdb copy is restricted to in-frame clones and leaves out a portion. The table shows more than 350,000 clones, with roughly 88% occurring only once. Sequenced input: PBMCs or T cells enriched from blood (not recorded which). Every receptor here comes from a young woman who had been exposed to COVID-19. Both conserved end residues are part of each CDR3. The order of the fields is V gene, D gene, J gene, clone size, CDR3 DNA, CDR3 protein. D genes are given only for firm matches. Only some rows state a clone size, as once, few, many or a class for expanded clones.

>TRBV28|TRBD2|TRBJ2-7|.
TGTGCCAGTGGACTAGCGGGAGTCTACGAGCAGTACTTC
CASGLAGVYEQYF
>TRBV28|TRBD1|TRBJ2-2|.
TGTGCCAGCAGCATCTCCGGGACAGGGGCCACCGGGGAGCTGTTTTTT
CASSISGTGATGELFF
>TRBV6-5|.|TRBJ2-1|.
TGTGCCAGCAGCCGACACAGGGTCGATGAGCAGTTCTTC
CASSRHRVDEQFF
>TRBV3-1/TRBV3-2|.|TRBJ2-7|.
TGTGCCAGCAGCCAAGTCCTAGAGACCTACGAGCAGTACTTC
CASSQVLETYEQYF
>TRBV3-1/TRBV3-2|.|TRBJ2-7|.
TGTGCCAGCAGCCAGGACAGTCAAAGGGAATACGAGCAGTACTTC
CASSQDSQREYEQYF
>TRBV29-1|.|TRBJ1-1|.
TGCAGCGTCGGAGGCACTGAAGCTTTCTTT
CSVGGTEAFF
>TRBV25-1|TRBD1|TRBJ1-6|few
TGTGCCAGCACCTCCGGACAGGCACCCCTCCACTTT
CASTSGQAPLHF
>TRBV2|.|TRBJ1-5|.
TGTGCCAGCAGTCTAGGACAGCACAATCAGCCCCAGCATTTT
CASSLGQHNQPQHF
>TRBV28|.|TRBJ1-1|.
TGTGCCAGCAGTTTAGAGGCAGATAAGAGAGCTTTCTTT
CASSLEADKRAFF
>TRBV29-1|.|TRBJ2-7|few
TGCAGCGTCTCGGGACAAAACTACGAGCAGTACTTC
CSVSGQNYEQYF
>TRBV4-1|.|TRBJ2-5|.
TGCGCCAGCAGCCAAGATGAGAGGGGGATGGGAGAGACCCAGTACTTC
CASSQDERGMGETQYF
>TRBV28|.|TRBJ2-6|once
TGTGCCAGCAGGGAGGCCGGGGCCAACGTCCTGACTTTC
CASREAGANVLTF
>TRBV2|TRBD1|TRBJ2-3|.
TGTGCCAGCGAGCCGGTAGACAGGGGCACAGCCGGCACAGATACGCAGTATTTT
CASEPVDRGTAGTDTQYF
>TRBV29-1|.|TRBJ2-6|.
TGCAGCGTTGAAGCGGGGAGTGGGGCCAACGTCCTGACTTTC
CSVEAGSGANVLTF
>TRBV7-6|.|TRBJ1-1|.
TGTGCCAGCAGCTTAGGTTCCCACTTGAACACTGAAGCTTTCTTT
CASSLGSHLNTEAFF
>TRBV15|.|TRBJ2-2|.
TGTGCCACCAGCAGAGATGGCCAGGTCACCGGGGAGCTGTTTTTT
CATSRDGQVTGELFF
>TRBV5-1|TRBD2|TRBJ2-2|.
TGCGCCAGCAGGCCTAGCGGGCGGTCGAACACCGGGGAGCTGTTTTTT
CASRPSGRSNTGELFF
>TRBV7-9|.|TRBJ2-7|few
TGTGCCAGCAGCTTTACTAGCAGCTACGAGCAGTACTTC
CASSFTSSYEQYF
>TRBV18|.|TRBJ2-3|.
TGTGCCAGCTCATCCAGCGGGCAGGGCATCACAGATACGCAGTATTTT
CASSSSGQGITDTQYF
>TRBV11-3|.|TRBJ2-2|.
TGTGCCAGCAGCTTAGAAGGGGCCACCGGGGAGCTGTTTTTT
CASSLEGATGELFF
>TRBV7-2|.|TRBJ2-7|few
TGTGCCAGCAGCCCGCGGGGGCAGGGGGCTCGCGAGCAGTACTTC
CASSPRGQGAREQYF
>TRBV5-4|TRBD2|TRBJ2-3|.
TGTGCCAGCAGCCCCGGACTAGCGGGAGTGAGCACAGATACGCAGTATTTT
CASSPGLAGVSTDTQYF
>TRBV6-5|.|TRBJ2-7|.
TGTGCCAGCAGTTACTCGTGGGGGACAAACTACGAGCAGTACTTC
CASSYSWGTNYEQYF
>TRBV12-3/TRBV12-4|.|TRBJ1-2|.
TGTGCCAGCAGTGCCACAGGTAACTATGGCTACACCTTC
CASSATGNYGYTF
>TRBV7-9|.|TRBJ2-1|.
TGTGCCAGCAGCATGATTTCCGGCAATGAGCAGTTCTTC
CASSMISGNEQFF
>TRBV5-1|.|TRBJ1-6|.
TGCGCCAGCAGCTGGGGGCCGCAGGAAAGGGAGAATTCACCCCTCCACTTT
CASSWGPQERENSPLHF
>TRBV7-2|.|TRBJ2-1|once
TGTGCCAGCAGCCTCGAGGACTCCCTCTACAATGAGCAGTTCTTC
CASSLEDSLYNEQFF
>TRBV5-1|TRBD2|TRBJ2-1|.
TGCGCCAGCAGCTTTAGCGGGAGTGAGATAAATGAGCAGTTCTTC
CASSFSGSEINEQFF
>TRBV29-1|.|TRBJ2-7|once
TGCAGCGCGTCGCTGGGGGGGCAGACCTACGAGCAGTACTTC
CSASLGGQTYEQYF
>TRBV11-2|.|TRBJ1-2|.
TGTGCCAGCAGCTCGACAGGTTATGGCTACACCTTC
CASSSTGYGYTF
>TRBV10-2|TRBD2|TRBJ2-3|.
TGCGCCAGCAGTGAGATCAGGACTAGCGGGAGGGCCTTCACAGATACGCAGTATTTT
CASSEIRTSGRAFTDTQYF
>TRBV11-1|.|TRBJ1-1|few
TGTGCCAGCAGCTTGTACGGACAGTCACTTAACACTGAAGCTTTCTTT
CASSLYGQSLNTEAFF
>TRBV28|.|TRBJ1-1|.
TGTGCCAGCAGTCCGACAGGTTTCATGAACACTGAAGCTTTCTTT
CASSPTGFMNTEAFF
>TRBV30|.|TRBJ1-4|.
TGTGCCTGGTGTCGTGCGGGGGGTTTTAATGAAAAACTGTTTTTT
CAWCRAGGFNEKLFF
>TRBV27|.|TRBJ1-6|.
TGTGCCAGCAGTTTATCCGCGTCCTCCTATAATTCACCCCTCCACTTT
CASSLSASSYNSPLHF
>TRBV5-6|TRBD2|TRBJ2-7|.
TGTGCCAGCAGCCTACGAAGGCTAGCGGAATTATACGAGCAGTACTTC
CASSLRRLAELYEQYF
>TRBV28|.|TRBJ1-1|.
TGTGCCAGCAGTTCGCTGGAGGGGCGTAGCACTGAAGCTTTCTTT
CASSSLEGRSTEAFF
>TRBV30|.|TRBJ2-7|once
TGTGCCTGGAGTGTATCCGCTAACGAGCAGTACTTC
CAWSVSANEQYF
>TRBV19|.|TRBJ2-7|.
TGTGCCAGTAGTAGGACAACAGGGCGTGTTAGCTCCTACGAGCAGTACTTC
CASSRTTGRVSSYEQYF
>TRBV30|.|TRBJ2-3|.
TGTGCCTGGAGTGTCCAGGGTACAGATACGCAGTATTTT
CAWSVQGTDTQYF
>TRBV4-1|.|TRBJ2-7|few
TGCGCCAGCAGCCTTCCCCGCGGCGAGCAGTACTTC
CASSLPRGEQYF
>TRBV7-8|TRBD1|TRBJ2-7|few
TGTGCCAGCAGCCCCCTACGCGACAGGGAGGAGCAGTACTTC
CASSPLRDREEQYF
>TRBV12-3/TRBV12-4|TRBD2|TRBJ2-3|few
TGTGCCAGCAGCCGGACTAGAGATACGCAGTATTTT
CASSRTRDTQYF
>TRBV18|TRBD1|TRBJ1-6|.
TGTGCCAGCTCAGGGACAGGGGGCCATAATTCACCCCTCCACTTT
CASSGTGGHNSPLHF
>TRBV27|TRBD1|TRBJ2-5|.
TGTGCCAGCAGTATGAGGGACAGGGAGGCGACCCAGTACTTC
CASSMRDREATQYF
>TRBV18|.|TRBJ2-7|.
TGTGCCAGCTCACCACGGGGGGGGCTAGAGCAGTACTTC
CASSPRGGLEQYF
>TRBV12-3/TRBV12-4|.|TRBJ1-4|.
TGTGCCAGCAACGCGCGCGGTGGTGAAAAACTGTTTTTT
CASNARGGEKLFF
>TRBV20-1|TRBD1|TRBJ2-7|.
TGCAGTGCTAGTTCTGCCCAAAAACCTAACCGGGACAGGGGGCTATACGAGCAGTACTTC
CSASSAQKPNRDRGLYEQYF